Below, 26 T cell receptor beta chains from the same sample are listed, as sequenced in a study of blood T cell repertoires in COVID-19. Measured with immunoSEQ multiplex PCR; TCRdb has only the in-frame clones, and not every one. The sample lists more than 200,000 clones; around 83% were seen once. The sample comprised peripheral blood. The receptors were sampled from a woman aged 80 or over with COVID-19, enrolled during active disease.

This clone turned up a few times. CDR3 in amino acids: CASSQVGEYTF. CDR3 sequence (DNA): TGTGCCAGCAGCCAAGTGGGCGAATACACCTTC. The V and J genes are TRBV3-1 (or the pseudogene TRBV3-2) and TRBJ1-2; no clear D. The germline V gene encodes CDR1 LGHDT and CDR2 YNNKEL (reference sequence). V was clipped by 1 base and J by 11 bases, with 8 bases between them. This CDR3 has 11 residues.

The chain couples TRBV11-2 to TRBJ1-2; D is ambiguous. V lost 4 bases, J lost 6 bases, and 12 bases lay in between. Germline-derived CDR1 and CDR2 are SGHAT and FQNNGV. The CDR3 totals 13 residues. In nucleotides, the CDR3 is TGTGCCAGCAGCTCCACGCGAGGAAATGGCTACACCTTC. Translating gives CASSSTRGNGYTF.

In its sample, this clone was seen a few times. This chain uses TRBV11-1 with TRBJ1-1, with TRBD1 as a possible D gene (5 bases). The CDR3 totals 12 residues. Deletions cut 8 bases from V and 6 bases from J, with 13 bases between. Germline CDR1 SGHAT, CDR2 FQDESV (reference sequence). CDR3 protein: CASAKGISEAFF. The CDR3 region has the DNA TGTGCCAGCGCTAAGGGGATCTCTGAAGCTTTCTTT.

In this sample, this clone turned up once. This chain connects TRBV3-1 (or the pseudogene TRBV3-2) to TRBJ2-4; 8 nucleotides agree with TRBD2. This CDR3 region has 16 residues. With V trimmed by 4 bases and J by 0 bases, 5 bases remained unmatched. Germline V gives CDR1 LGHDT, CDR2 YNNKEL (reference sequence). The CDR3 reads CASSPGLDLAKNIQYF. The CDR3 bases are TGTGCCAGCAGCCCGGGACTAGATCTAGCCAAAAACATTCAGTACTTC.

V and J are TRBV30 and TRBJ1-5, with a tentative D call TRBD1 (6 bases). CDR1 is GTSNPN and CDR2 is SVGIG in the germline V gene (reference sequence). Deletions cut 5 bases from V and 0 bases from J, with 17 bases between. CDR3 length equals 16 residues. The CDR3 protein is CAWSTGWGYSNQPQHF. The CDR3 DNA reads as TGTGCCTGGTCAACAGGGTGGGGATATAGCAATCAGCCCCAGCATTTT.

This chain links TRBV5-1 with TRBJ1-1; D is unclear. There are 12 residues in the CDR3. Germline loops: CDR1 SGHRS, CDR2 YFSETQ. V was pared by 2 bases and J by 11 bases, with 13 bases between. CDR3 DNA: TGCGCCAGCAGCTTAGCCGGGGTGGCGGCTTTCTTT. Translated, it gives CASSLAGVAAFF.

The rearrangement uses TRBV27 and TRBJ2-1, with a tentative D call TRBD1 (7 bases). Trimming took 2 bases from V and 8 from J, leaving 13 bases between them. CDR1 is MNHEY and CDR2 is SMNVEV in the germline V gene (reference sequence). The length of the CDR3 is 14 residues. Here the CDR3 DNA reads TGTGCCAGCAGTTTAACCCCCAGGGGGGATGAGCAGTTCTTC. The encoded protein is CASSLTPRGDEQFF.

The chain uses TRBV30 and TRBJ2-4; 10 nucleotides align to TRBD2. The germline V gene encodes CDR1 GTSNPN and CDR2 SVGIG (reference sequence). V dropped 5 bases and J dropped 6; count of bases not matched to a gene: 10. The CDR3 extends over 15 amino acids. DNA for the CDR3: TGTGCCTGGTCTCTAGCGGGAGTGTACGTAAACATTCAGTACTTC. The encoded protein is CAWSLAGVYVNIQYF.

The chain couples TRBV15 to TRBJ2-3; D gene ambiguous. The CDR3 is made up of 13 amino acids. The V end was cut by 0 bases, the J end by 6 bases, with 7 bases between. The V gene's germline CDR1 is LNHNV and CDR2 YYDKDF (reference sequence). The CDR3 sequence is CATSRDLTDTQYF. In DNA, the CDR3 is TGTGCCACCAGCAGAGATCTAACGGATACGCAGTATTTT.

The gene calls are TRBV5-1 and TRBJ2-1, with TRBD2 identical over 11 bases. The V segment lost 1 base and the J segment 4 bases; nucleotides outside the gene matches: 7. The CDR3 loop spans 17 amino acids. Germline CDR1 is SGHRS and CDR2 is YFSETQ. CDR3 loop: CASSLLIAGGPYNEQFF. CDR3 DNA: TGCGCCAGCAGCTTGCTGATAGCGGGGGGGCCATACAATGAGCAGTTCTTC.

V gene TRBV5-4 combines with J gene TRBJ1-2; the D gene is possibly TRBD1 (5 bases). The V gene's germline CDR1 is SGHNT and CDR2 YYREEE (reference sequence). Trimming took 0 bases from V and 5 from J, leaving 8 bases between them. The CDR3 sequence is 13 residues long. This CDR3 reads CASSLGQLYGYTF. The CDR3 DNA is TGTGCCAGCAGCTTGGGACAGTTGTATGGCTACACCTTC.

This clone was counted once. CDR3 bases: TGTGCCAGCAGTCGTTCGACTAAGGGAAATCAGCCCCAGCATTTT. As protein: CASSRSTKGNQPQHF. The gene calls are TRBV6-5 and TRBJ1-5; D unresolved. In germline, CDR1 is MNHEY, CDR2 SVGAGI. CDR3 size: 15 residues. The V end was cut by 5 bases, the J end by 4 bases, with 15 bases between.

This clone appeared a single time. The chain combines TRBV19 with TRBJ2-1, with D maybe TRBD2 (5 bases). CDR1 is LNHDA, CDR2 SQIVND, per germline (reference sequence). With 7 bases removed from V and 0 bases from J, the gap between germline ends came to 10 bases. The CDR3 consists of 14 residues. The CDR3 DNA is TGTGCCAGTAAGGAGGCTAGCTCCTACAATGAGCAGTTCTTC. Amino acids: CASKEASSYNEQFF.

The chain joins TRBV19 to TRBJ2-1; 8 bases line up with TRBD1. V lost 5 bases and J lost 0; bases outside the gene matches: 21. In germline, CDR1 is LNHDA, CDR2 SQIVND (reference sequence). This CDR3 contains 21 residues. The CDR3 sequence is CASSATSGGAVAPSSYNEQFF. The CDR3 bases are TGTGCCAGTAGTGCAACCTCAGGGGGCGCGGTAGCTCCGAGCTCCTACAATGAGCAGTTCTTC.

The chain is built from TRBV18 and TRBJ1-2; D remains ambiguous. CDR1 is KGHSH, CDR2 LQKENI, per germline. V was shortened by 3 bases and J by 0 bases, with 8 bases between the two germline ends. The CDR3 length is 14 residues. This CDR3 reads CASSPSVTNYGYTF. The CDR3 DNA reads TGTGCCAGCTCACCCTCTGTTACTAACTATGGCTACACCTTC.

In its sample, this clone was seen a few times. The chain combines TRBV6-5 with TRBJ2-1; D is perhaps TRBD2 (6 bases). CDR1 is MNHEY, CDR2 SVGAGI, per germline. The CDR3 sequence is 13 residues long. Trimming removed 11 bases from V and 1 base from J, with 12 bases in between. The CDR3 loop is CAPTGGSYNEQFF. As DNA, the CDR3 is TGTGCCCCTACTGGAGGGTCCTACAATGAGCAGTTCTTC.

This clone was observed once. The gene calls are TRBV10-3 and TRBJ2-1; 9 bases line up with TRBD1. V gave up 6 bases and J gave up 6 bases; unmatched junction bases: 6. The CDR3 spans 14 residues. Germline CDR1 reads ENHRY; CDR2 reads SYGVKD. In nucleotides, the CDR3 is TGTGCCATCAGCTCCCCGGGACAGGGCAATGAGCAGTTCTTC. Protein: CAISSPGQGNEQFF.

The rearrangement links TRBV9 to TRBJ2-1, with D perhaps matching TRBD2 (7 bases). The CDR3 extends over 15 amino acids. Germline CDR1 SGDLS, CDR2 YYNGEE. V lost 4 bases to trimming and J lost 4 bases, with 15 bases between them. The CDR3 nucleotides read TGTGCCAGCAGCCAGCTCGGGGGGCCATACAATGAGCAGTTCTTC. Encoded protein: CASSQLGGPYNEQFF.

The genes are TRBV2 and TRBJ1-1; no firm D call. The V and J ends lost 1 base and 1 base respectively, with 10 bases between them. The germline CDR1 and CDR2 sequences are SNHLY and FYNNEI. The CDR3 length is 15 residues. CDR3 DNA sequence: TGTGCCAGCAGTGAAGGTCAGGCCCAGAACACTGAAGCTTTCTTT. Translated, it gives CASSEGQAQNTEAFF. Variable domain in full (rest from reference TRBV2 and TRBJ1-1): EPEVTQTPSHQVTQMGQEVILRCVPISNHLYFYWYRQILGQKVEFLVSFYNNEISEKSEIFDDQFSVERPDGSNFTLKIRSTKLEDSAMYFCASSEGQAQNTEAFFGQGTRLTVV.

This clone was observed a single time. The chain employs TRBV28 and TRBJ2-7; D possibly corresponds to TRBD2 (6 bases). V lost 9 bases and J lost 0, with 9 bases in between. The CDR3 runs to 12 residues. Germline assignment: CDR1 MDHEN and CDR2 SYDVKM. CDR3 DNA: TGTGCCAGTAGGAGGGGCTCCTACGAGCAGTACTTC. It is translated as CASRRGSYEQYF.

This chain connects TRBV7-9 to TRBJ1-1; D remains unclear. The CDR3 has 14 residues. Trimming removed 3 bases at V and 5 bases at J, with 13 bases between. From germline, CDR1 is SEHNR and CDR2 FQNEAQ (reference sequence). CDR3 sequence (DNA): TGTGCCAGCAGCTTTTTCGTAGAGGGAACTGAAGCTTTCTTT. Encoded protein: CASSFFVEGTEAFF.

The chain couples TRBV9 to TRBJ2-2; D is undetermined. Trimming took 0 bases from V and 2 from J, leaving 5 bases between them. CDR1 is SGDLS and CDR2 is YYNGEE in the germline V gene. The CDR3 is 14 amino acids. CDR3 in amino acids: CASSVASNTGELFF. The CDR3, as DNA: TGTGCCAGCAGCGTAGCCTCTAACACCGGGGAGCTGTTTTTT.

Only one count was recorded for this clone. This chain uses TRBV7-2 with TRBJ2-1, with 14 bases aligning to TRBD2. V was pared by 2 bases and J by 6 bases, with 6 bases of the junction left unmatched. The CDR3 covers 17 residues. Germline loops: CDR1 SGHTA, CDR2 FQGNSA. The CDR3 reads CASSLTTGTSGSNEQFF. The DNA for the CDR3 is TGTGCCAGCAGCTTAACCACCGGGACTAGCGGGAGCAATGAGCAGTTCTTC.

This clone was picked up one time. The chain joins TRBV6-4 to TRBJ2-5, with 13 bases fitting TRBD2. This CDR3 comprises 16 residues. CDR1 and CDR2 (germline): MRHNA, SNTAGT. Trimming took 6 bases from V and 5 from J; bases not matched to a gene: 9. The CDR3 DNA sequence: TGTGCCAGCAGGCCGACTAGCGGGGGGCCGCGGGAGACCCAGTACTTC. Amino acid sequence: CASRPTSGGPRETQYF.

The chain couples TRBV6-5 to TRBJ1-5; tentatively, D is TRBD1 (6 bases). The germline V gene has CDR1 MNHEY and CDR2 SVGAGI. Deletions cut 4 bases from V and 7 bases from J, with 8 bases between. The CDR3 extends over 12 amino acids. In nucleotides, the CDR3 is TGTGCCAGCAGTTTCACAGGGCAGCCCCAGCATTTT. Translating it yields CASSFTGQPQHF.

This clone was observed a few times. Different DNA sequences within this sample yield the same CDR3. The rearrangement links TRBV5-1 to TRBJ1-4; 7 bases are shared with TRBD1. J was trimmed by 5 bases and V by 3 bases; bases with no gene match: 7. The length of the CDR3 is 15 residues. CDR1 and CDR2 from the germline V gene are SGHRS and YFSETQ. DNA for the CDR3: TGCGCCAGCAGCTCGACAGGGCAGGGGAATGAAAAACTGTTTTTT. It codes for CASSSTGQGNEKLFF.